Below are 29 T cell receptor beta chains sequenced from a single sample in a study of vaccination effects on CD4 cells after COVID-19. No cognate antigen is known for these TCRs. Under the ViraFEST assay, PBMC were stimulated with viral peptide pools so that antigen-specific CD4+ T cells expanded. Sequencing was performed afterwards. After around 10 days in culture, the CD4+ T cells were isolated. Sometime from March through December 2020, the person acquired a SARS-CoV-2 infection that PCR confirmed. The data were produced by immunoSEQ multiplex PCR, yet TCRdb's version contains in-frame clones alone and is incomplete. In the table there are around 53,000 clones, around 76% of which are singletons. Sequences were derived from CD4+ T cells from PBMCs cultured with HIV peptides, sampled before COVID-19 vaccination. The subset: HIV-1 Nef peptide pool negative control/reference culture. These receptors all stem from a human donor who had a prior SARS-CoV-2 infection.

This clone was recorded a few times. This sequence joins TRBV6-5 and TRBJ1-2; a weak D match, TRBD1 (5 bases). Deletions cut 2 bases from V and 8 bases from J, with 15 bases between. The CDR3 contains 14 residues. Germline V gives CDR1 MNHEY, CDR2 SVGAGI. Here the CDR3 DNA reads TGTGCCAGCAGTTACCAGCGGGGCGTATTAGGCTACACCTTC. Protein sequence: CASSYQRGVLGYTF.

V usage is TRBV7-3 and J usage is TRBJ2-1, with D possibly being TRBD2 (6 bases). CDR3 length equals 14 residues. V was cut by 4 bases and J by 10 bases, with 17 bases left in between. The germline V gene encodes CDR1 SGHTA and CDR2 FQGTGA. The CDR3 spells CASSSGTAGGEQFF. In DNA form, the CDR3 reads TGTGCCAGCAGCTCTGGGACTGCCGGAGGGGAGCAGTTCTTC. The variable domain in full, with the rest retrieved from reference TRBV7-3 and TRBJ2-1, is GAGVSQTPSNKVTEKGKYVELRCDPISGHTALYWYRQSLGQGPEFLIYFQGTGAADDSGLPNDRFFAVRPEGSVSTLKIQRTERGDSAVYLCASSSGTAGGEQFFGPGTRLTVL.

The chain combines TRBV3-1 (or the pseudogene TRBV3-2) with TRBJ1-2; D uncertain. Germline CDR1 and CDR2: LGHDT and YNNKEL (reference sequence). This CDR3 region has 14 residues. V was pared by 1 base and J by 6 bases, with 12 bases between. The CDR3 region is CASSQGVSVDGYTF. The CDR3 nucleotides are TGTGCCAGCAGCCAAGGGGTCTCAGTGGATGGCTACACCTTC.

This chain connects TRBV9 to TRBJ2-5; TRBD1 is a possible D gene (6 bases). This CDR3 comprises 13 residues. Germline CDR1 reads SGDLS; CDR2 reads YYNGEE. Between the trimmed V and J ends, which lost 4 bases and 5 bases, there was a span of 12 bases. This CDR3 reads CASSTRGRETQYF. The CDR3 region has the DNA TGTGCCAGCAGCACCAGGGGTCGGGAGACCCAGTACTTC. Using reference TRBV9 and TRBJ2-5 for the parts outside the CDR3, the full variable domain is DSGVTQTPKHLITATGQRVTLRCSPRSGDLSVYWYQQSLDQGLQFLIQYYNGEERAKGNILERFSAQQFPDLHSELNLSSLELGDSALYFCASSTRGRETQYFGPGTRLLVL.

This clone was seen more than once but under ten times. This chain links TRBV28 with TRBJ1-1; tentative D call: TRBD1 (5 bases). CDR1 is MDHEN and CDR2 is SYDVKM in the germline V gene. The ends were cut back, 4 bases at V and 6 bases at J, with 18 bases in the middle. This CDR3 region has 15 residues. The CDR3 DNA is TGTGCCAGCAGTTGGGGTGCGGGGGGGTTCTCTGAAGCTTTCTTT. The encoded protein is CASSWGAGGFSEAFF.

This chain uses TRBV2 with TRBJ2-7; no clear D. CDR1 and CDR2 (germline): SNHLY, FYNNEI. V was shortened by 8 bases and J by 6 bases, with 17 bases between the two germline ends. This CDR3 comprises 13 residues. CDR3 in amino acids: CASRREVGVEQYF. In DNA, the CDR3 is TGTGCCAGCCGCCGTGAGGTTGGCGTCGAGCAGTACTTC.

This chain joins TRBV29-1 and TRBJ2-7; D is perhaps TRBD2 (5 bases). Germline CDR1 is SQVTM and CDR2 is ANQGSEA. V lost 6 bases and J 5 bases, leaving 17 bases between the germline ends. The CDR3 length is 13 residues. The CDR3, as DNA: TGCAGCGTCCAAAACTCCGGGGTCCACGAGCAGTACTTC. This encodes CSVQNSGVHEQYF.

The chain recombines TRBV5-1 with TRBJ1-2; D remains unclear. Germline assignment: CDR1 SGHRS and CDR2 YFSETQ. Trimming stripped 2 bases from V and 4 bases from J, with 12 bases between. There are 14 residues in the CDR3. CDR3: CASSFTRDPYGYTF. Here the CDR3 DNA reads TGCGCCAGCAGCTTTACCCGAGACCCCTATGGCTACACCTTC.

This sequence joins TRBV9 and TRBJ2-7; D is unclear. Per germline, CDR1 SGDLS and CDR2 YYNGEE. V dropped 4 bases and J dropped 0 bases, with 11 bases sitting between them. This CDR3 spans 14 amino acids. CDR3 in amino acids: CASSTSASSYEQYF. The CDR3 DNA is TGTGCCAGCAGCACCAGCGCTAGCTCCTACGAGCAGTACTTC.

The chain has TRBV25-1 and TRBJ1-1, with D uncertain. Germline assignment: CDR1 MGHDK and CDR2 SYGVNS. Trimming left V 2 bases short and J 3 bases short, with 10 bases between. CDR3 length: 14 amino acids. The CDR3 protein is CASSETLAHTEAFF. In nucleotides, the CDR3 is TGTGCCAGCAGTGAAACGTTGGCCCACACTGAAGCTTTCTTT.

The V gene is TRBV7-2, the J gene TRBJ2-1, with 8 bases lining up with TRBD1. Trimming at V came to 3 bases and at J to 0 bases, leaving 1 base not matched to a gene. The CDR3 runs to 15 residues. Germline V lookup: CDR1 SGHTA, CDR2 FQGNSA. The CDR3 region is CASSFTGGSYNEQFF. CDR3 nucleotides: TGTGCCAGCAGCTTCACAGGGGGCTCCTACAATGAGCAGTTCTTC.

This sequence joins TRBV18 and TRBJ2-3; D is undetermined. The CDR3 extends over 13 amino acids. Looked up from germline, CDR1 is KGHSH and CDR2 is LQKENI. V gave up 3 bases and J gave up 3 bases, with 7 bases separating them. This chain's CDR3 is CASSPPGTDTQYF. In DNA, the CDR3 is TGTGCCAGCTCACCTCCCGGGACAGATACGCAGTATTTT.

This chain links TRBV5-1 with TRBJ2-3, with 12 bases that match TRBD2. The ends lost 1 base at V and 5 bases at J; junction bases unmatched: 8. The CDR3 has 17 residues. Germline V gene data show CDR1 as SGHRS and CDR2 as YFSETQ. CDR3 in amino acids: CASSLMPSGGAGDTQYF. CDR3 nucleotides: TGCGCCAGCAGCTTGATGCCTAGCGGGGGGGCAGGAGATACGCAGTATTTT.

The J gene is TRBJ2-5, the V gene TRBV29-1, with TRBD2 identical over 7 bases. Germline assignment: CDR1 SQVTM and CDR2 ANQGSEA. V shed 7 bases, J shed 1 base, and the junction held 6 bases outside the gene matches. The CDR3 extends over 13 amino acids. The CDR3 is CSGGAGTQETQYF. CDR3 nucleotide sequence: TGCAGCGGCGGAGCGGGGACCCAAGAGACCCAGTACTTC.

The rearrangement uses TRBV9 and TRBJ2-3, with D possibly being TRBD1 (6 bases). Per the germline V gene, CDR1 is SGDLS and CDR2 is YYNGEE. V dropped 4 bases and J dropped 2 bases, with 17 bases sitting between them. The CDR3 is 16 residues long. As DNA, the CDR3 is TGTGCCAGCAGCCCCCGGGACATACGGGACACAGATACGCAGTATTTT. Amino acid sequence: CASSPRDIRDTDTQYF.

The chain is built from TRBV9 and TRBJ1-6; D is perhaps TRBD1 (6 bases). V was cut by 0 bases and J by 5 bases, with 15 bases left in between. CDR1 is SGDLS, CDR2 YYNGEE, per germline. The CDR3 spans 17 residues. The CDR3 DNA sequence: TGTGCCAGCAGCGTAGGGGTGAGGGGGAATAATAATTCACCCCTCCACTTT. It translates to CASSVGVRGNNNSPLHF.

This rearrangement joins TRBV6-5 to TRBJ1-1; tentatively, D is TRBD1 (5 bases). Germline lookup yields CDR1 MNHEY and CDR2 SVGAGI. This CDR3 is 14 amino acids long. Between the trimmed V and J ends, which lost 0 bases and 5 bases, there was a span of 10 bases. The CDR3 is CASSYSAGRTEAFF. CDR3 sequence (DNA): TGTGCCAGCAGTTACTCTGCAGGGCGAACTGAAGCTTTCTTT.

The chain recombines TRBV2 with TRBJ2-2, with D perhaps TRBD1 or TRBD2 (5 bases each). The V end was cut by 6 bases, the J end by 7 bases, with 9 bases between. Germline CDR1 and CDR2: SNHLY and FYNNEI. The CDR3 contains 12 residues. The CDR3 DNA is TGTGCCAGCAGCAGGGAGATCGGGGAGCTGTTTTTT. This gives the protein CASSREIGELFF.

The gene calls are TRBV5-1 and TRBJ2-6; D gene unclear. Germline loops: CDR1 SGHRS, CDR2 YFSETQ. Trimming removed 0 bases from V and 4 bases from J, with 8 bases in between. There are 15 residues in the CDR3. CDR3 nucleotides: TGCGCCAGCAGCTTGGATAGGGCCGGGGCCAACGTCCTGACTTTC. Encoded protein: CASSLDRAGANVLTF.

The rearrangement uses TRBV7-2 and TRBJ2-1; 10 nucleotides line up with TRBD2. The V and J ends lost 2 bases and 9 bases, in that order; junction bases with no gene match: 7. CDR1 and CDR2 from the germline V gene are SGHTA and FQGNSA. The CDR3 extends over 15 amino acids. CDR3 coding DNA: TGTGCCAGCAGCTTATCTAGCGGGAGCCCGGCTGAGCAGTTCTTC. Its translation: CASSLSSGSPAEQFF.

The J gene is TRBJ1-1, the V gene TRBV6-1, with D possibly TRBD1 on 6 matching bases. Trimming took 2 bases from V and 5 from J, leaving 18 bases between them. The CDR3 is made up of 16 amino acids. The germline V gene has CDR1 MNHNS and CDR2 SASEGT. The CDR3 region is CASSERHRLGGTEAFF. In nucleotides, the CDR3 is TGTGCCAGCAGTGAAAGGCACAGGCTAGGGGGGACTGAAGCTTTCTTT.

This CDR3 reads CASSLTPGPSSSGNTIYF. In nucleotides, the CDR3 is TGTGCCAGCAGCTTAACCCCGGGACCCTCGAGCTCTGGAAACACCATATATTTT. V usage is TRBV7-9 and J usage is TRBJ1-3, with D possibly TRBD1 on 5 matching bases. The CDR3 loop spans 18 amino acids. V lost 2 bases to trimming and J lost 0 bases, with 17 bases between them. Looked up from germline, CDR1 is SEHNR and CDR2 is FQNEAQ (reference sequence).

This chain uses TRBV2 with TRBJ2-7; 10 bases are shared with TRBD1. Germline V gene data show CDR1 as SNHLY and CDR2 as FYNNEI. The CDR3 runs 14 residues. With V trimmed by 6 bases and J by 5 bases, 7 bases remained unmatched. CDR3 in amino acids: CASRGTGTGDEQYF. CDR3 DNA: TGTGCCAGCAGGGGTACCGGGACAGGGGACGAGCAGTACTTC. The full variable domain, in which reference TRBV2 and TRBJ2-7 provide the parts outside the CDR3, is EPEVTQTPSHQVTQMGQEVILRCVPISNHLYFYWYRQILGQKVEFLVSFYNNEISEKSEIFDDQFSVERPDGSNFTLKIRSTKLEDSAMYFCASRGTGTGDEQYFGPGTRLTVT.

The chain has TRBV5-1 and TRBJ2-1, with 13 nucleotides matching TRBD2. The trim removed 0 bases at V and 7 bases at J, leaving 1 base unmatched. The V gene's germline CDR1 is SGHRS and CDR2 YFSETQ. This CDR3 region has 15 residues. CDR3 residues: CASSLGLAGGNEQFF. CDR3 DNA: TGCGCCAGCAGCTTGGGACTAGCGGGAGGAAATGAGCAGTTCTTC. The full variable domain, its missing parts supplied by reference TRBV5-1 and TRBJ2-1, is KAGVTQTPRYLIKTRGQQVTLSCSPISGHRSVSWYQQTPGQGLQFLFEYFSETQRNKGNFPGRFSGRQFSNSRSEMNVSTLELGDSALYLCASSLGLAGGNEQFFGPGTRLTVL.

This clone was found once. The rearrangement links TRBV30 to TRBJ2-1, with 7 bases identical to TRBD1. The CDR3 covers 13 residues. J gave up 11 bases and V 5 bases, and 12 bases lay outside the gene matches. Germline V gives CDR1 GTSNPN, CDR2 SVGIG (reference sequence). This chain's CDR3 is CAWENRGTMKQFF. CDR3 nucleotides: TGTGCCTGGGAAAACAGGGGAACAATGAAGCAGTTCTTC.

This chain uses TRBV18 with TRBJ1-1; no definite D call. This CDR3 is built from 14 residues. Germline assignment: CDR1 KGHSH and CDR2 LQKENI. Trimming removed 5 bases from V and 0 bases from J, with 10 bases in between. CDR3 loop: CASSADGMNTEAFF. CDR3 coding DNA: TGTGCCAGCTCAGCGGACGGAATGAACACTGAAGCTTTCTTT.

The rearrangement uses TRBV30 and TRBJ1-5; possibly TRBD1 for D (5 bases). The CDR3 extends over 13 amino acids. V shed 0 bases and J shed 4 bases, with 7 bases lying between them. The germline gives CDR1 GTSNPN, CDR2 SVGIG (reference sequence). This CDR3 reads CAWSVGGNQPQHF. In nucleotides, the CDR3 is TGTGCCTGGAGTGTGGGGGGTAATCAGCCCCAGCATTTT.

The chain uses TRBV29-1 and TRBJ2-2; no reliable D call. Germline assignment: CDR1 SQVTM and CDR2 ANQGSEA. The CDR3 length is 14 residues. V lost 4 bases and J lost 7, with 16 bases in between. The CDR3, as DNA: TGCAGCGTTGGGGGAACGGATAGGTTCGGGGAGCTGTTTTTT. Translation: CSVGGTDRFGELFF.

The chain carries TRBV3-1 (or the pseudogene TRBV3-2) and TRBJ2-3, with D possibly TRBD1 on 6 matching bases. The CDR3 loop spans 14 amino acids. Trimming removed 0 bases at V and 7 bases at J, with 11 bases between. Germline V gene lookup returns CDR1 LGHDT and CDR2 YNNKEL (reference sequence). CDR3 loop: CASSQEHRVYTQYF. In nucleotides, the CDR3 is TGTGCCAGCAGCCAAGAACACAGGGTTTATACGCAGTATTTT.